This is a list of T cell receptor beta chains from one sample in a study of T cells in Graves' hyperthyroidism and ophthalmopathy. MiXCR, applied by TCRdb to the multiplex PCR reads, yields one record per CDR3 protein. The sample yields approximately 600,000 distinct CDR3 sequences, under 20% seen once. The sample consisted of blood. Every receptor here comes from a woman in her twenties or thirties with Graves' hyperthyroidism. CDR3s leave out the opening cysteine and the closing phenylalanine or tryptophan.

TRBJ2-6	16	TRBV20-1	SARDSGQYLSGANVLT
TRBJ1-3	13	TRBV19	ASSRGESSGNTIY
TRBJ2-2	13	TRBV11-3	ASSQAGTNTGELF
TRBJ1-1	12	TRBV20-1	SASPWDRGTEAF
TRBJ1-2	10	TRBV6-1	ASSHSNYGYT
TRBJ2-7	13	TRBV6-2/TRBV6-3	ASSSGTTFSYEQY
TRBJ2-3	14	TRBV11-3	ASSDQGGPGTDTQY
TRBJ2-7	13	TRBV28	ASSALTRGTGEQY
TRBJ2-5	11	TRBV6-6	ASSYWGEETQY
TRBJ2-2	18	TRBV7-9	ASSNPVGGRARRPTGELF
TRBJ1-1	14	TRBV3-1	ASSQERVGGNTEAF
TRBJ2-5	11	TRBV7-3	ASSPGGGETQY
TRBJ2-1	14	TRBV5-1	ASSDGPGQGANEQF
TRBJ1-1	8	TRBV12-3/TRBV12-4	ASGPPGAF
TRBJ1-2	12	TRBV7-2	ASSLTGGSSGYT
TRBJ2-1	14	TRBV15	ATSPSRGRWGNEQF
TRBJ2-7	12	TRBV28	ASSPGGDPDEQY
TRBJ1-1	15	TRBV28	ASSPWGRLVVDTEAF
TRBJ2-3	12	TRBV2	ASTRGTEVDTQY